The clone carrying this T cell receptor (beta chain) was recorded many times. Its antigen is still unknown. This entry belongs to a study of human T cells and chemical hapten exposure. Overall study: The study sensitized with 2% DPC on a 2 cm by 2 cm patch of upper inner arm skin. The patient population, which was mostly female, had alopecia areata, totalis or universalis.

As for time point: pre-sensitization, week 0. Treatment indicated: therapeutic diphenylcyclopropenone sensitization with weekly scalp DPC. V lost 5 bases to trimming and J lost 3 bases, with 9 bases between them. The CDR3 is made up of 13 amino acids. Germline lookup yields CDR1 SGHVS and CDR2 FNYEAQ. Study observations and caveats: Expanded TCRs clustered into significantly more large CDR3 similarity groups than controls, the analysis revealed.

A single record per CDR3 protein comes from TCRdb applying MiXCR to the RACE reads. The sample has around 120,000 distinct CDR3 sequences, roughly 12% seen once. The TCR comes from a woman aged 18-29 years with alopecia areata. Some clones in this sample may be carry-over from other donors' samples. V gene TRBV7-6 combines with J gene TRBJ2-3; no reliable D call. Sequences were derived from whole blood, sampled in connection with sensitization to the hapten diphenylcyclopropenone (DPC). The CDR3, as DNA: TGTGCCAGCAGCCCCGCGCAGACAGATACGCAGTATTTT. Protein: CASSPAQTDTQYF. The full variable domain, rest sourced from reference TRBV7-6 and TRBJ2-3, is GAGVSQSPRYKVTKRGQDVALRCDPISGHVSLYWYRQALGQGPEFLTYFNYEAQQDKSGLPNDRFSAERPEGSISTLTIQRTEQRDSAMYRCASSPAQTDTQYFGPGTRLTVL.